This T cell receptor (beta chain) was sequenced in a study of T cell responses to AZD1222 COVID-19 vaccine. Sequenced by immunoSEQ multiplex PCR; TCRdb stores in-frame clones only, minus some. The sample shows over 150,000 clones, roughly 92% of them seen only once. The germline gives CDR1 SGHTS, CDR2 YDEGEE. The V end was cut by 4 bases, the J end by 3 bases, with 26 bases between. The CDR3 is 18 residues long. The clonotype comes from an adult who received the AZD1222 COVID-19 vaccine. This chain joins TRBV5-8 and TRBJ2-7, with a tentative D call TRBD2 (5 bases). The sample was peripheral blood, taken 28 days after the second AZD1222 dose. CDR3 nucleotide sequence: TGTGCCAGCAGCCCCGCCCTGTATGCAGGAGGTGCCTACTACGAGCAGTACTTC. Amino acids: CASSPALYAGGAYYEQYF.